This T cell receptor beta chain was found in a study of early T cells in non-severe SARS-CoV-2 infection. Study observations and caveats: Anti-spike CD8 specificities were favored by VDJdb matching, whose results missed private and CD4 specificities.

Attached unique molecular identifiers marked individual cDNA molecules. One entry per CDR3 protein results from TCRdb running MiXCR on the 5' RACE reads. Altogether just under 60,000 distinct CDR3 sequences are present, more than 8.5% being singletons, with the ten largest covering around 17%. CDR1 and CDR2 from the germline V gene are KGHSH and LQKENI. This CDR3 comprises 16 residues. V shed 0 bases and J shed 0 bases, with 9 bases lying between them. This clonotype has a count of ten or more. The antigen is unknown. This TCR came from an adult who was a healthcare worker with PCR-confirmed SARS-CoV-2 infection or an uninfected control (not recorded which). Sequencing was performed on whole blood. The chain combines TRBV18 with TRBJ1-3; D gene uncertain. CDR3 DNA: TGTGCCAGCTCACCACCAATACCGATCTCTGGAAACACCATATATTTT. It yields the protein CASSPPIPISGNTIYF.